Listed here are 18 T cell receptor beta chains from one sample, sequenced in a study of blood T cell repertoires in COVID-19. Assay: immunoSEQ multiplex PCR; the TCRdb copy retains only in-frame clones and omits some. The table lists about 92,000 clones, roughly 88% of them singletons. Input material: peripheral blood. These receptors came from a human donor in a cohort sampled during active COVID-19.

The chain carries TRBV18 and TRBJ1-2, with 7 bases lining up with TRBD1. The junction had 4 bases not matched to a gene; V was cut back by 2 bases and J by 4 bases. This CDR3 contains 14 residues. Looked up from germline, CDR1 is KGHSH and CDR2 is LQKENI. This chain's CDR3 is CASSPSGQVYGYTF. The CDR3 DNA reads TGTGCCAGCTCACCAAGCGGACAGGTCTATGGCTACACCTTC.

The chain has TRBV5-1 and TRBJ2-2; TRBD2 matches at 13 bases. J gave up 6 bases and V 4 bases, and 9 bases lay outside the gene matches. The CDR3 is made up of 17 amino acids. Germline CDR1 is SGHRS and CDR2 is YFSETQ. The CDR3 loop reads CASSQVTSGRTPGELFF. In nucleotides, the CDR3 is TGCGCCAGCAGCCAAGTGACTAGCGGGAGGACCCCCGGGGAGCTGTTTTTT.

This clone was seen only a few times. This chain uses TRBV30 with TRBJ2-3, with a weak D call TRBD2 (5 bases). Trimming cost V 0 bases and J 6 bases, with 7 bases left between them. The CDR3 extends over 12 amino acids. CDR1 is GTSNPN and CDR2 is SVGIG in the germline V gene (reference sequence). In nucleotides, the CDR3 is TGTGCCTGGAGTGTACAGCGGGATACGCAGTATTTT. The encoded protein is CAWSVQRDTQYF.

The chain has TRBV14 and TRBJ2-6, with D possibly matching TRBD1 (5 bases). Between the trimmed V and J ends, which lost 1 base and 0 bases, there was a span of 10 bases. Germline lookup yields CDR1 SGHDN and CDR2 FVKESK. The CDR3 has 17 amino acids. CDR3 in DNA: TGTGCCAGCAGCCAAGTGGGGCGCCGCTCTGGGGCCAACGTCCTGACTTTC. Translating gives CASSQVGRRSGANVLTF.

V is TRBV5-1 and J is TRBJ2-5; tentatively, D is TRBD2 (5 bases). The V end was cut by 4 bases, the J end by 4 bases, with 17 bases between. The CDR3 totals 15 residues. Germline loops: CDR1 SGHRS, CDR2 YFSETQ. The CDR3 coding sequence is TGCGCCAGCAGCCCCTCGGAGGCGGCCTTAGAGACCCAGTACTTC. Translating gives CASSPSEAALETQYF.

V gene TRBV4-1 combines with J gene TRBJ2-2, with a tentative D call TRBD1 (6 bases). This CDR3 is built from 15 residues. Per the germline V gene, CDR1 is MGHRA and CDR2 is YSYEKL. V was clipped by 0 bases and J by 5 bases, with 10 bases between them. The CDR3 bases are TGCGCCAGCAGCCAAGACGACAGGCGGACCGGGGAGCTGTTTTTT. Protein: CASSQDDRRTGELFF.

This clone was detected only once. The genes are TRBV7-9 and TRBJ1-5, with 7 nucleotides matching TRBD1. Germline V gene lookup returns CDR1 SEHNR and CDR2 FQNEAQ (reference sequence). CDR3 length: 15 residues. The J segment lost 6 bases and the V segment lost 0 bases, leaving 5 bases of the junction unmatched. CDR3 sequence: CASSLAQGEGQPQHF. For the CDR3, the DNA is TGTGCCAGCAGCTTAGCGCAGGGGGAAGGTCAGCCCCAGCATTTT.

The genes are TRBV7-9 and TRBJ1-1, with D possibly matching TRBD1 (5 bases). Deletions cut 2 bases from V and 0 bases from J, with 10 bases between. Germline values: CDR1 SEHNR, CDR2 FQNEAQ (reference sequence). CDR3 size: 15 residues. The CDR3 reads CASSLQSGLNTEAFF. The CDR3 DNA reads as TGTGCCAGCAGCTTACAATCAGGGCTGAACACTGAAGCTTTCTTT.

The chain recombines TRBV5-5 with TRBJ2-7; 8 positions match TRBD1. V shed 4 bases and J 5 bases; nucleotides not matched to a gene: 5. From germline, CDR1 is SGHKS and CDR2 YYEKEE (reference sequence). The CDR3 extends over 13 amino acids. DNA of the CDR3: TGTGCCAGCAGCCGAGACAGGGGCCACGAGCAGTACTTC. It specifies CASSRDRGHEQYF.

The CDR3 DNA is TGTGCCAGTAGTTCGGACAGGGAGGAGACCCAGTACTTC. Its translation is CASSSDREETQYF. The chain is built from TRBV19 and TRBJ2-5; 8 positions agree with TRBD1. CDR1 and CDR2 (germline): LNHDA, SQIVND (reference sequence). This CDR3 has 13 amino acids. J gave up 5 bases and V 5 bases, and 4 bases lay outside the gene matches.

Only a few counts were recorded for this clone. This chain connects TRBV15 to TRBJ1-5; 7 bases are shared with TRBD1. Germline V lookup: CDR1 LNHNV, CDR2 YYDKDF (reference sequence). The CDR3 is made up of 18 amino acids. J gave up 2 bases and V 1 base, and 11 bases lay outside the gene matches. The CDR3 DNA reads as TGTGCCACCAGCAGAGCGTCCAACACAGGGGTCGGCAATCAGCCCCAGCATTTT. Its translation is CATSRASNTGVGNQPQHF.

The CDR3 sequence is CASNRGAVEKLFF. Written as DNA, the CDR3 is TGTGCCAGCAATCGGGGGGCGGTTGAAAAACTGTTTTTT. The chain has TRBV2 and TRBJ1-4; D is perhaps TRBD1 (6 bases). Trimming shortened V by 7 bases and J by 7 bases, and 13 bases separated the two germline ends. CDR1 and CDR2 from the germline V gene are SNHLY and FYNNEI. The CDR3 consists of 13 residues.

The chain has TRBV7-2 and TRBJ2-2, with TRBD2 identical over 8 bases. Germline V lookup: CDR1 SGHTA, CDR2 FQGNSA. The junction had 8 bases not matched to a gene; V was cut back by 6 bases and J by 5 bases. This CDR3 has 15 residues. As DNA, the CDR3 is TGTGCCAGCAGTGGTGGCGGCGGGGGGACCGGGGAGCTGTTTTTT. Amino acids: CASSGGGGGTGELFF.

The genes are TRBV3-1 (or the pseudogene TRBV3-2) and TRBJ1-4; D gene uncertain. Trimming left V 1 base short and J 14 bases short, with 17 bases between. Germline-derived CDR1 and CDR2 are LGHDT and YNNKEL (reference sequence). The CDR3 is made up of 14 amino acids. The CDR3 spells CASSQGRRVGALFF. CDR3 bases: TGTGCCAGCAGCCAAGGCAGACGGGTCGGCGCTCTGTTTTTT.

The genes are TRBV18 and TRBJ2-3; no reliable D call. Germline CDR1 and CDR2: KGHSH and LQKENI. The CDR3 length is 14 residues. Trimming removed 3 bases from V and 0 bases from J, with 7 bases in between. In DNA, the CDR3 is TGTGCCAGCTCACCGGCCCGTAGCACAGATACGCAGTATTTT. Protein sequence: CASSPARSTDTQYF.

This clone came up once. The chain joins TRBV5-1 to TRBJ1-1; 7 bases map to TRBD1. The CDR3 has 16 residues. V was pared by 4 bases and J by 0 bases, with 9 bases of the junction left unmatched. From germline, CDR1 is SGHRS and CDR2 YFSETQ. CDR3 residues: CASSPRYRGLNTEAFF. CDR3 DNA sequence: TGCGCCAGCAGCCCAAGATACAGGGGCCTGAACACTGAAGCTTTCTTT. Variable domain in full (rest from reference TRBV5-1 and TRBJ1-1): KAGVTQTPRYLIKTRGQQVTLSCSPISGHRSVSWYQQTPGQGLQFLFEYFSETQRNKGNFPGRFSGRQFSNSRSEMNVSTLELGDSALYLCASSPRYRGLNTEAFFGQGTRLTVV.

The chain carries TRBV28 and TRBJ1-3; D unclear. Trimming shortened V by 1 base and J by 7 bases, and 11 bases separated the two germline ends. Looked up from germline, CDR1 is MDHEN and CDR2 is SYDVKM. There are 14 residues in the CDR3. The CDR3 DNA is TGTGCCAGCAGTTTATACCCCGTCGGGAACACCATATATTTT. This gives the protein CASSLYPVGNTIYF.

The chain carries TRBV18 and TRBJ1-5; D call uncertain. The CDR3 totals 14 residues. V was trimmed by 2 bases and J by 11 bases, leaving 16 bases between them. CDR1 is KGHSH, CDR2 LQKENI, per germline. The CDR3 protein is CASSPGSGKVAQHF. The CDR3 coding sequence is TGTGCCAGCTCACCAGGGTCGGGGAAGGTGGCCCAGCATTTT. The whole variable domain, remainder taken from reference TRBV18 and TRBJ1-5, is NAGVMQNPRHLVRRRGQEARLRCSPMKGHSHVYWYRQLPEEGLKFMVYLQKENIIDESGMPKERFSAEFPKEGPSILRIQQVVRGDSAAYFCASSPGSGKVAQHFGDGTRLSIL.